The 10 T cell receptor beta chains listed next were all sequenced from one sample in a study of T-cell memory formation after mild COVID-19. TCRdb recomputed calls from the 5' RACE reads with MiXCR, one row per CDR3 protein. This table has about 160,000 distinct CDR3 sequences, less than 40% appearing once. Sequenced material: PBMCs or a T cell subset sorted from them (not recorded which). The receptors come from an adult woman who had mild COVID-19 (a few samples of this study predate the infection). Cell type and time point are not known.

This clonotype was seen a few times. The chain recombines TRBV4-2 with TRBJ1-2, with no clear D. The germline V gene encodes CDR1 LGHNA and CDR2 YNFKEQ. CDR3 length: 16 amino acids. V gave up 0 bases and J gave up 1 base, with 12 bases separating them. The CDR3 spells CASSQEGRENNYGYTF. The CDR3 DNA reads as TGTGCCAGCAGCCAAGAAGGCAGAGAAAATAACTATGGCTACACCTTC.

CDR3 region: CSVVVGHPNEKLFF. The CDR3 DNA is TGCAGCGTTGTGGTTGGGCATCCTAATGAAAAACTGTTTTTT. The chain employs TRBV29-1 and TRBJ1-4; D gene uncertain. V gave up 4 bases and J gave up 3 bases, with 12 bases separating them. The CDR3 loop spans 14 amino acids. Germline CDR1 SQVTM, CDR2 ANQGSEA. Full variable domain (rest looked up from reference TRBV29-1 and TRBJ1-4): SAVISQKPSRDICQRGTSLTIQCQVDSQVTMMFWYRQQPGQSLTLIATANQGSEATYESGFVIDKFPISRPNLTFSTLTVSNMSPEDSSIYLCSVVVGHPNEKLFFGSGTQLSVL.

V gene TRBV18 combines with J gene TRBJ1-1; 9 bases fit TRBD1. The V gene end was trimmed by 6 bases and the J gene end by 6 bases; junction bases not matched to a gene: 8. Germline V gene data show CDR1 as KGHSH and CDR2 as LQKENI. This CDR3 has 14 residues. The CDR3 sequence is CASSQGQGSAEAFF. CDR3 nucleotides: TGTGCCAGCTCTCAAGGACAGGGGAGCGCTGAAGCTTTCTTT.

The rearrangement uses TRBV20-1 and TRBJ1-2, with 10 positions matching TRBD1. The CDR3 has 13 amino acids. V gave up 3 bases and J gave up 7 bases; unmatched junction bases: 5. The germline CDR1 and CDR2 sequences are DFQATT and SNEGSKA (reference sequence). CDR3 loop: CSARETGGGGYTF. The CDR3, as DNA: TGCAGTGCTAGGGAGACAGGGGGCGGTGGCTACACCTTC.

The V and J genes are TRBV19 and TRBJ1-2; unclear D gene. V was pared by 3 bases and J by 2 bases, with 7 bases between. From germline, CDR1 is LNHDA and CDR2 SQIVND (reference sequence). The CDR3 is made up of 13 amino acids. CDR3 sequence: CASSIGGNYGYTF. Here the CDR3 DNA reads TGTGCCAGTAGTATCGGCGGGAACTATGGCTACACCTTC.

This clonotype was counted once. This chain connects TRBV7-6 to TRBJ2-6; D remains unclear. The CDR3 loop spans 16 amino acids. V was trimmed by 5 bases and J by 0 bases, leaving 11 bases between them. Germline V CDR1 and CDR2: SGHVS, FNYEAQ. The CDR3 nucleotides are TGTGCCAGCAGCAGGGCCCACAACTCTGGGGCCAACGTCCTGACTTTC. It is translated as CASSRAHNSGANVLTF. The full variable domain, completed using reference TRBV7-6 and TRBJ2-6, is GAGVSQSPRYKVTKRGQDVALRCDPISGHVSLYWYRQALGQGPEFLTYFNYEAQQDKSGLPNDRFSAERPEGSISTLTIQRTEQRDSAMYRCASSRAHNSGANVLTFGAGSRLTVL.

Only a few counts were recorded for this clonotype. The V and J genes are TRBV4-1 and TRBJ1-3; no reliable D call. From germline, CDR1 is MGHRA and CDR2 YSYEKL. Trimming stripped 2 bases from V and 0 bases from J, with 11 bases between. The CDR3 contains 16 residues. The CDR3 region is CASSQPGRSSGNTIYF. The DNA of the CDR3 is TGCGCCAGCAGCCAACCCGGGAGGAGCTCTGGAAACACCATATATTTT.

This clonotype was seen only a few times. The gene calls are TRBV29-1 and TRBJ2-7; D is possibly TRBD1 (5 bases). Trimming pared 2 bases from V and 4 bases from J, leaving 12 bases between. Per germline, CDR1 SQVTM and CDR2 ANQGSEA. The CDR3 has 13 amino acids. CDR3 in amino acids: CSVEMTAPYEQYF. CDR3 nucleotides: TGCAGCGTTGAAATGACAGCGCCATACGAGCAGTACTTC.

The chain uses TRBV7-6 and TRBJ2-3; 10 bases match TRBD2. Trimming removed 3 bases from V and 2 bases from J; junction bases left unmatched: 5. Germline V gene sequence: CDR1 SGHVS, CDR2 FNYEAQ. This CDR3 has 16 residues. CDR3 bases: TGTGCCAGCAGCTTTAGCGGGGGGAGCTCCACAGATACGCAGTATTTT. It is translated as CASSFSGGSSTDTQYF.

Only a few counts were recorded for this clonotype. The V and J genes are TRBV4-3 and TRBJ2-1, with D possibly being TRBD2 (5 bases). This CDR3 is 14 amino acids long. The germline V gene encodes CDR1 LGHNA and CDR2 YSLEER. Trimming pared 2 bases from V and 8 bases from J, leaving 13 bases between. Here the CDR3 DNA reads TGCGCCAGCAGCCAACGAGGGAGAGGCGATGAGCAGTTCTTC. Its protein product is CASSQRGRGDEQFF.